Shown below are 24 T cell receptor beta chains from a single sample sequenced in a study of T-cell memory formation after mild COVID-19. TCRdb itself ran the 5' RACE reads through MiXCR, one entry per CDR3 protein. The sample has roughly 500,000 distinct CDR3 sequences; 20% are singletons. The sample consisted of PBMCs or a T cell subset sorted from them (not recorded which). These receptors were taken from an adult woman who had mild COVID-19 (a few samples of this study predate the infection). Cell type and time point are not known.

This clonotype was found a few times. V gene TRBV7-3 combines with J gene TRBJ2-7; TRBD1 matches at 9 bases. This CDR3 comprises 14 residues. Germline V CDR1 and CDR2: SGHTA, FQGTGA. The ends lost 5 bases at V and 7 bases at J; junction bases unmatched: 9. Here the CDR3 DNA reads TGTGCCAGCAGCCCACAGGGGGCAGGTAGGGAGCAGTACTTC. It codes for CASSPQGAGREQYF.

The V call is TRBV5-5, the J call TRBJ2-3; D is perhaps TRBD2 (6 bases). Germline CDR1 SGHKS, CDR2 YYEKEE (reference sequence). The V gene lost 0 bases and the J gene lost 10 bases, with 18 bases spanning the gap. CDR3 length: 15 amino acids. The CDR3 DNA sequence: TGTGCCAGCAGCTTGGAAGGGACTGGACTTTATGCGCAGTATTTT. Its protein product is CASSLEGTGLYAQYF.

The chain recombines TRBV6-5 with TRBJ2-7; perhaps TRBD1 as D (7 bases). Germline loops: CDR1 MNHEY, CDR2 SVGAGI. The V and J ends lost 7 bases and 4 bases respectively, with 17 bases between them. The CDR3 is made up of 14 amino acids. The CDR3 here is CASNRGTEAYEQYF. CDR3 in DNA: TGTGCCAGCAATCGGGGGACAGAGGCTTACGAGCAGTACTTC.

This chain joins TRBV5-4 and TRBJ2-2, with no clear D. The ends were cut back, 5 bases at V and 6 bases at J, with 17 bases in the middle. CDR1 and CDR2 (germline): SGHNT, YYREEE (reference sequence). The CDR3 is 15 residues long. CDR3 bases: TGTGCCAGCAGAATGATGTTGCTATCGCCCGGGGAGCTGTTTTTT. Its translation is CASRMMLLSPGELFF.

This clonotype was observed a few times. The V gene is TRBV4-3, the J gene TRBJ2-2; D uncertain. V was shortened by 0 bases and J by 7 bases, with 15 bases between the two germline ends. In germline, CDR1 is LGHNA, CDR2 YSLEER. The CDR3 extends over 16 amino acids. CDR3 in amino acids: CASSQDLRERDGELFF. The DNA of the CDR3 is TGCGCCAGCAGCCAAGATCTTAGGGAAAGGGACGGGGAGCTGTTTTTT.

This clonotype has a count of ten or more. Here the CDR3 reads CASSLEGGFYNEQFF. DNA for the CDR3: TGCGCCAGCAGCTTGGAAGGGGGGTTCTACAATGAGCAGTTCTTC. This chain uses TRBV5-1 with TRBJ2-1; either TRBD1 or TRBD2 may fit D (6 bases each). The CDR3 runs to 15 residues. Between the trimmed V and J ends, which lost 0 bases and 3 bases, there was a span of 10 bases. From germline, CDR1 is SGHRS and CDR2 YFSETQ.

The chain has TRBV10-3 and TRBJ2-2; 9 nucleotides align to TRBD1. The CDR3 runs to 14 residues. Germline CDR1 reads ENHRY; CDR2 reads SYGVKD. V was clipped by 5 bases and J by 7 bases; unmatched bases: 5. The CDR3 DNA sequence: TGTGCCATCAGTCCCGGGACAGGGATCGGGGAGCTGTTTTTT. Translation: CAISPGTGIGELFF.

The rearrangement links TRBV2 to TRBJ2-1, with 11 bases aligning to TRBD2. Germline V gene sequence: CDR1 SNHLY, CDR2 FYNNEI. V gave up 8 bases and J gave up 10 bases; unmatched junction bases: 10. This CDR3 is built from 14 residues. The CDR3 is CASRTSGRGGEQFF. The DNA for the CDR3 is TGTGCCAGCCGAACTAGCGGGAGAGGTGGCGAGCAGTTCTTC.

This clonotype was seen ten or more times. This sequence joins TRBV5-4 and TRBJ2-3; D is possibly TRBD2 (6 bases). V was clipped by 1 base and J by 0 bases, with 15 bases between them. This CDR3 spans 17 amino acids. The germline V gene has CDR1 SGHNT and CDR2 YYREEE (reference sequence). The CDR3 DNA sequence: TGTGCCAGCAGCTTGTTCGGAGTAGGGACTAGCACAGATACGCAGTATTTT. Translation: CASSLFGVGTSTDTQYF.

This chain connects TRBV25-1 to TRBJ1-2, with 10 bases that match TRBD1. This CDR3 comprises 13 residues. Germline trimming cut 5 bases from V and 7 bases from J; bases unmatched to any gene: 4. Per the germline V gene, CDR1 is MGHDK and CDR2 is SYGVNS. DNA of the CDR3: TGTGCCAGCAGTCGACAGGGGGCGCGTGGCTACACCTTC. Amino acid sequence: CASSRQGARGYTF.

This clonotype was observed a few times. The gene calls are TRBV7-9 and TRBJ2-3, with TRBD1 matching 10 bases. The length of the CDR3 is 20 residues. J gave up 1 base and V 3 bases, and 16 bases lay outside the gene matches. The germline CDR1 and CDR2 sequences are SEHNR and FQNEAQ (reference sequence). The CDR3 spells CASSFNTGTGARLRTDTQYF. CDR3 nucleotides: TGTGCCAGCAGCTTCAACACCGGGACAGGGGCCCGACTTCGCACAGATACGCAGTATTTT.

The chain couples TRBV5-1 to TRBJ2-5; 7 bases line up with TRBD1. The CDR3 is 16 residues long. Losses at the gene ends were 4 bases for V and 2 bases for J; bases not matched to a gene: 11. Looked up from germline, CDR1 is SGHRS and CDR2 is YFSETQ. In DNA form, the CDR3 reads TGCGCCAGCAGCGCCGCCGGGACAGAGGGACAAGAGACCCAGTACTTC. Translated, it gives CASSAAGTEGQETQYF.

This clonotype was seen only a few times. V usage is TRBV7-8 and J usage is TRBJ1-1; maybe TRBD1 (6 bases). Germline loops: CDR1 SGHVS, CDR2 FQNEAQ. The CDR3 contains 15 residues. The germline V and J ends were trimmed by 4 bases and 1 base, with 13 bases remaining between them. CDR3 region: CASSSYRAGNTEAFF. The CDR3, as DNA: TGTGCCAGCAGCTCCTACAGGGCGGGGAACACTGAAGCTTTCTTT.

This chain connects TRBV18 to TRBJ2-4; 11 nucleotides match TRBD2. CDR1 and CDR2 (germline): KGHSH, LQKENI. The CDR3 sequence is 14 residues long. V gave up 5 bases and J gave up 7 bases; unmatched junction bases: 4. The CDR3 here is CASSATSGSNIQYF. For the CDR3, the DNA is TGTGCCAGCTCAGCTACTAGCGGGAGTAACATTCAGTACTTC.

The V call is TRBV14, the J call TRBJ1-6; the match to TRBD1 covers 7 bases. The germline gives CDR1 SGHDN, CDR2 FVKESK. The CDR3 is 16 residues long. After removal of 4 bases from V and 7 bases from J, the junction contained 10 bases not matched to a gene. The CDR3 spells CASSPPGTARNSPLHF. The CDR3 nucleotides read TGTGCCAGCAGCCCCCCGGGGACAGCCAGGAATTCACCCCTCCACTTT.

V is TRBV5-1 and J is TRBJ1-1, with D maybe TRBD1 (6 bases). Per germline, CDR1 SGHRS and CDR2 YFSETQ. Trimming pared 3 bases from V and 0 bases from J, leaving 9 bases between. This CDR3 is 14 amino acids long. The CDR3 nucleotides read TGCGCCAGCAGCTCGCGACAGGTGAACACTGAAGCTTTCTTT. This codes for CASSSRQVNTEAFF.

In its sample, this clonotype was seen a few times. The gene calls are TRBV10-3 and TRBJ2-4; 7 bases map to TRBD2. In germline, CDR1 is ENHRY, CDR2 SYGVKD. The CDR3 length is 15 residues. V shed 2 bases and J 3 bases; nucleotides not matched to a gene: 4. CDR3 loop: CAISEREEGKNIQYF. The CDR3 nucleotides read TGTGCCATCAGTGAGCGGGAGGAGGGCAAAAACATTCAGTACTTC.

This clonotype has more than one count but fewer than ten. The rearrangement joins TRBV12-3 or TRBV12-4 to TRBJ1-4, with 8 bases aligning to TRBD1. The CDR3 has 14 amino acids. The J segment lost 7 bases and the V segment lost 5 bases, leaving 6 bases of the junction unmatched. CDR3 coding DNA: TGTGCCAGCAGTCAAGGACAGGGATTTGAAAAACTGTTTTTT. It yields the protein CASSQGQGFEKLFF.

The chain joins TRBV18 to TRBJ2-3; possible D gene TRBD1, 5 bases. The germline V gene encodes CDR1 KGHSH and CDR2 LQKENI. CDR3 length: 15 amino acids. The V end lost 0 bases, the J end lost 4 bases, and 11 bases lay between the germline ends. The CDR3 coding sequence is TGTGCCAGCTCACCACCGGCCAGGGATTCAGATACGCAGTATTTT. As protein: CASSPPARDSDTQYF. The full variable domain, with the rest looked up from reference TRBV18 and TRBJ2-3, is NAGVMQNPRHLVRRRGQEARLRCSPMKGHSHVYWYRQLPEEGLKFMVYLQKENIIDESGMPKERFSAEFPKEGPSILRIQQVVRGDSAAYFCASSPPARDSDTQYFGPGTRLTVL.

In this sample, this clonotype turned up a few times. The V call is TRBV6-2 or TRBV6-3, the J call TRBJ2-7, with a weak D call TRBD1 (5 bases). Deletions cut 3 bases from V and 0 bases from J, with 12 bases between. The CDR3 runs 15 residues. Germline V lookup: CDR1 MNHEY, CDR2 SVGEGT. The CDR3 loop reads CASSYQGSNSYEQYF. In DNA form, the CDR3 reads TGTGCCAGCAGTTATCAGGGTAGCAACTCCTACGAGCAGTACTTC.

Ten or more counts support this clonotype. As DNA, the CDR3 is TGCGCCAGCAGCTTGGACCCTCTGGGAGGGGAAGAGACCCAGTACTTC. It codes for CASSLDPLGGEETQYF. The chain employs TRBV5-1 and TRBJ2-5; TRBD2 agrees at 7 bases. Trimming removed 0 bases from V and 3 bases from J; junction bases left unmatched: 8. Germline-derived CDR1 and CDR2 are SGHRS and YFSETQ. This CDR3 spans 16 amino acids.

This clonotype has only a few counts. The rearrangement joins TRBV7-8 to TRBJ2-7, with 10 bases matching TRBD2. J was trimmed by 4 bases and V by 10 bases; bases with no gene match: 7. The CDR3 is 13 amino acids. CDR1 is SGHVS, CDR2 FQNEAQ, per germline. CDR3 amino acids: CATRTSGRYEQYF. The CDR3 DNA sequence: TGTGCCACCCGGACTAGCGGTAGATACGAGCAGTACTTC.

The CDR3 reads CASSLDRFTGELFF. The CDR3 DNA is TGCGCCAGCAGCTTGGACAGATTCACCGGGGAGCTGTTTTTT. This rearrangement joins TRBV5-1 to TRBJ2-2; no firm D call. Germline CDR1 SGHRS, CDR2 YFSETQ. The CDR3 totals 14 residues. V lost 0 bases and J lost 4, with 7 bases in between. The full variable domain, its missing parts supplied by reference TRBV5-1 and TRBJ2-2, is KAGVTQTPRYLIKTRGQQVTLSCSPISGHRSVSWYQQTPGQGLQFLFEYFSETQRNKGNFPGRFSGRQFSNSRSEMNVSTLELGDSALYLCASSLDRFTGELFFGEGSRLTVL.

The rearrangement links TRBV12-3 or TRBV12-4 to TRBJ2-3, with TRBD1 identical over 8 bases. The CDR3 is 17 amino acids. Unmatched junction bases numbered 10, after V lost 5 bases and J lost 0 bases. The CDR3 sequence: CASSLHRGQGSTDTQYF. As DNA, the CDR3 is TGTGCCAGCAGTCTCCACCGCGGACAGGGTAGCACAGATACGCAGTATTTT.